Each of the 2 T cell receptor beta chains below was sequenced from the same sample in a study of blood T cell repertoires in COVID-19. Produced via immunoSEQ multiplex PCR; TCRdb's table is partial and in-frame only. The data contain some 190,000 clones, approximately 85% of them singletons. The sample comprised peripheral blood. These receptors came from a human donor with active or convalescent COVID-19. The donor label of this sample is uncertain.

This clone appeared a single time. The chain uses TRBV5-1 and TRBJ2-3, with 7 nucleotides matching TRBD2. The CDR3 has 17 residues. The V gene's germline CDR1 is SGHRS and CDR2 YFSETQ. V gave up 0 bases and J gave up 6 bases; unmatched junction bases: 13. CDR3 DNA sequence: TGCGCCAGCAGCTTGGGGACTAGTCTTCCCCTAATGGATACGCAGTATTTT. It is translated as CASSLGTSLPLMDTQYF.

This clone appeared once. The gene calls are TRBV6-2 or TRBV6-3 and TRBJ2-6; weak D call: TRBD2 (5 bases). The germline V gene encodes CDR1 MNHEY and CDR2 SVGEGT. The CDR3 totals 15 residues. V was trimmed by 5 bases and J by 2 bases, leaving 10 bases between them. CDR3 sequence: CASSLDGAGANVLTF. Written as DNA, the CDR3 is TGTGCCAGCAGTCTTGACGGGGCTGGGGCCAACGTCCTGACTTTC.